This T cell receptor beta chain was recorded in a study of monozygotic twins with inflammatory bowel disease. Whole-study findings and limits: Compared with healthy co-twins, IBD patients showed reduced TCRbeta repertoire diversity by inverse Simpson. Individual T cell subtypes were not distinguishable.

Looked up from germline, CDR1 is SQVTM and CDR2 is ANQGSEA. There are 15 residues in the CDR3. Making cDNA involved eight separate reactions per sample. TCRdb reworked the 5' RACE reads into one entry per CDR3 protein, no DNA. This sample's table has 210,000 or so distinct CDR3 sequences. Unfractionated whole blood yielded total RNA, and T cells were not sorted. On this clonotype: The antigen remains unidentified.

Specimen: blood. The TCR originated in a human donor with ulcerative colitis or Crohn's disease, or a healthy co-twin of an affected twin (not recorded which). The rearrangement uses TRBV29-1 and TRBJ2-3; no DNA is available, so the TRBD1 call from TCRdb remains unchecked. CDR3 sequence reads: CSVIRVAKGPDTQYF.